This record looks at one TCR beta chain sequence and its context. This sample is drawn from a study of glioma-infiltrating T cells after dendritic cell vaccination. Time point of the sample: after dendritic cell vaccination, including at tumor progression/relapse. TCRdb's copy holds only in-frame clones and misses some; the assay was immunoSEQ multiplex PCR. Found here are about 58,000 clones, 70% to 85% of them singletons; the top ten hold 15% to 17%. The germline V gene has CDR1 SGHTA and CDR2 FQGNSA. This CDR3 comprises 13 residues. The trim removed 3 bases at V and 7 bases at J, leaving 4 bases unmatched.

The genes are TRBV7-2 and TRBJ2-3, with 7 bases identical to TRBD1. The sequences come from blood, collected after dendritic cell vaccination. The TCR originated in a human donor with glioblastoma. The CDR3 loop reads CASSLTGLYTQYF. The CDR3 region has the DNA TGTGCCAGCAGCTTGACAGGGCTATATACGCAGTATTTT.